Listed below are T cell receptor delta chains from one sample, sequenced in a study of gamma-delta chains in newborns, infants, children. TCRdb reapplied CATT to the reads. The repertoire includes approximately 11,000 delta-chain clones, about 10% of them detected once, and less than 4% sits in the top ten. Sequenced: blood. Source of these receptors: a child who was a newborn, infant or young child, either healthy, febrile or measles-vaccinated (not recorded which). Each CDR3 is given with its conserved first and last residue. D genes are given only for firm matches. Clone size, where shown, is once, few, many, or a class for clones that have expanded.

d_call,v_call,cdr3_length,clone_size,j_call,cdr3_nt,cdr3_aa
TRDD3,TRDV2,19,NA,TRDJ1,TGTGCCTTTTTCCCTTTTACTGGGGGATACCCAAAGTACACCGATAAACTCATCTTT,CAFFPFTGGYPKYTDKLIF
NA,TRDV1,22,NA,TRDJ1,TGTGCTCTTGGGGAACCCCCAGCCGTCCTCCTACTTACCCGTTCACACACCGATAAACTCATCTTT,CALGEPPAVLLLTRSHTDKLIF
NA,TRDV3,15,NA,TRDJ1,TGTGCCTTTCCACCCTTCCGTATACATCCCGATAAACTCATCTTT,CAFPPFRIHPDKLIF
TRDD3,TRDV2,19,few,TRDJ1,TGTGCCTGTGACGCCGTAACGCTGGGGGATACGGAGTACACCGATAAACTCATCTTT,CACDAVTLGDTEYTDKLIF
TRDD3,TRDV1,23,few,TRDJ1,TGTGCTCTTGGGGACAGGGGCCTACCCTCTATCCGTACTGGGGGATGCGACACCGATAAACTCATCTTT,CALGDRGLPSIRTGGCDTDKLIF
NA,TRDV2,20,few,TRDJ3,TGTGCCTGTGACACCGGAGGAGCTGGGGAAAGCTCCTGGGACACCCGACAGATGTTTTTC,CACDTGGAGESSWDTRQMFF
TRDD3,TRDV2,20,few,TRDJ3,TGTGCCTGTGACACTGCTACTGGGGGCCGCCTCTCCTGGGACACCCGACAGATGTTTTTC,CACDTATGGRLSWDTRQMFF
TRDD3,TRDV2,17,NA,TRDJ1,TGTGCCTGTGACACCGTCAGGGGATACTGGGACACCGATAAACTTATCTTT,CACDTVRGYWDTDKLIF
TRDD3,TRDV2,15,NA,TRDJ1,TGTGCCTGTGGCACCGTTGGGGGATACCCTGATAAACTCATCTTT,CACGTVGGYPDKLIF
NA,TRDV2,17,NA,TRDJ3,TGTGCCTGTGACATCCTACTTAGCTCCTGGGACACCCGACAGATGTTTTTC,CACDILLSSWDTRQMFF
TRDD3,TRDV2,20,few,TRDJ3,TGTGCCTGTGACACCTTCGCCACGCTGGGGGATAAGTGGGACACCCGACAGATGTTTTTC,CACDTFATLGDKWDTRQMFF
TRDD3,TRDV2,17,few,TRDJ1,TGTGCCTGTGACACCGTTGGGGGATACGGGGACACCGATAAACTCATCTTT,CACDTVGGYGDTDKLIF
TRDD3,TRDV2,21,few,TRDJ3,TGTGCCTGTGACGATCTACTGGGGGATCCCGTCCTCTCCTGGGACACCCGACAGATGTTTTTC,CACDDLLGDPVLSWDTRQMFF
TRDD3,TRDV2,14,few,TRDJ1,TGTGCCTGTGACAAGCTGGGGGATACCGATAAACTCATCTTT,CACDKLGDTDKLIF
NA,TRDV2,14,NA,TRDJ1,TGTGCCTGTGAAAACCTCAGATACGCCGATAAACTCATCTTT,CACENLRYADKLIF
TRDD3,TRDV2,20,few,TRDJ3,TGTGCCTGTGACCCCCTGCTGGGGGATACAAGCTCCTGGGATACCCGACAGATGTTTTTC,CACDPLLGDTSSWDTRQMFF
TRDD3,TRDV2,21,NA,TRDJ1,TGTGCCTGTGACCCAGTACTGGGGGATATGCGCACGGAACACCAAGGAAATAAACTCATCTTT,CACDPVLGDMRTEHQGNKLIF
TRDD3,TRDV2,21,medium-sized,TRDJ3,TGTGCCTGTGACACCGCGACTGGGGGATACGAAAGCTCCTGGGACACCCGACAGATGTTTTTC,CACDTATGGYESSWDTRQMFF
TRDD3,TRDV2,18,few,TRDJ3,TGTGCCTGTGACACGGTACTGGGGGACACCTGGGACACCCGACAGATGTTTTTC,CACDTVLGDTWDTRQMFF
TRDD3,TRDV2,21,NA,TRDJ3,TGTGCCTGTGACGCCGGCCCCTTACTGGGGGGACACTCCTGGGACACCCGACAGATGTTTTTC,CACDAGPLLGGHSWDTRQMFF
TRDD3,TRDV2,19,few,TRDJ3,TGTGCCTGTGACATGACTACTGGGGGATACGGCCGGGACACCCGACAGATGTTTTTC,CACDMTTGGYGRDTRQMFF
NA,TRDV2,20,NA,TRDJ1,TGTGCCTGTGACACCGTATTTGGGGGGTCACCCGATTCGTACACCGATAAACTCATCTTT,CACDTVFGGSPDSYTDKLIF
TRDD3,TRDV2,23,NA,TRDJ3,TGTGCCTGTGACACCGCGGATTTTGGGGGATCCCCTAAGCTCCATTGGGACACCCGACAGATGTTTTTC,CACDTADFGGSPKLHWDTRQMFF
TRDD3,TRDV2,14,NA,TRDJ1,TGTGCCTGTTCGGGACTGGGGGGCCTCTGGGAACTCATCTTT,CACSGLGGLWELIF
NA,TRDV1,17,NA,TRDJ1,TGTGCTCTTGGGGACATACCATTCCCGGTGCTCACCGGCGCACTCATCTTT,CALGDIPFPVLTGALIF
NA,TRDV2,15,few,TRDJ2,TGTGCCTGTGACACCTTAGATACGGGGGCAGCACAACTCTTCTTT,CACDTLDTGAAQLFF
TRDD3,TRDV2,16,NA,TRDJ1,TGTGCCTGTGAACAACTGGGGGACATATACACCGATAAACTCATCTTT,CACEQLGDIYTDKLIF
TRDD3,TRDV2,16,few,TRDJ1,TGTGCCTGTGACAGCCTACTGGGGGATACCCCTGATAAACTCATCTTT,CACDSLLGDTPDKLIF
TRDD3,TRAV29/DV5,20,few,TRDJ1,TGTGCAGTAAGCCGATTTCCTGTCCCTTGGGGGATAGAAGCAAGCGATAAACTCATCTTT,CAVSRFPVPWGIEASDKLIF
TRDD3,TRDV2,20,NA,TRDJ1,TGTGCCTGTGACACCGTTCTTCCTGGGGGATACGGGGCGTACACCGATAAACTCATCTTT,CACDTVLPGGYGAYTDKLIF
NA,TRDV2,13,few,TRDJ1,TGTGCCTGTGACACCTTCGGGGGAAGAAAACTCATCTTT,CACDTFGGRKLIF
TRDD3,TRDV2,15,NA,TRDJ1,TGTGCCTGTGACCCACTGGGGGGCAGCACCGATAAACTCATCTTT,CACDPLGGSTDKLIF
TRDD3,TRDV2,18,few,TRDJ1,TGTGCCTGTGACCCTCTGGGGGATACGCCAAAAAGGGGCGATAAACTCATCTTT,CACDPLGDTPKRGDKLIF
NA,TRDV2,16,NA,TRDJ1,TGTGCCTGTGACACGATTCAAATACTGAGGGAAAGTAAACTCATCTTT,CACDTIQILRESKLIF
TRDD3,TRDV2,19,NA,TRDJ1,TGTGCCTGTGACAAGGTACGCCTGGGGGACCTCCCTTACACCGATAAACTCATCTTT,CACDKVRLGDLPYTDKLIF
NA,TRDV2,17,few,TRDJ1,TGTGCCTGTGTAGCAATGGGCGTAGACAGACACACCGATAAACTCATCTTT,CACVAMGVDRHTDKLIF
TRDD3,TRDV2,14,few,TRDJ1,TGTGCCTGTGACACACTGGGGGATACCACTAAACTCATCTTT,CACDTLGDTTKLIF
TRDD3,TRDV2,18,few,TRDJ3,TGTGCCTGTGACACCGCTGGGGGCCTCTCCTGGGACACCCGACAGATGTTTTTC,CACDTAGGLSWDTRQMFF
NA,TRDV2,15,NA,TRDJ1,TGTGCCTGTGACGCGGTCGATGTGGATCTTAGGAGACTCATCTTT,CACDAVDVDLRRLIF
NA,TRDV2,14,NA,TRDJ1,TGTGCCTGTGACACTCTCACAAACACCGATAAACTCATCTTT,CACDTLTNTDKLIF